The T cell receptor (beta chain) described here comes from a study of blood T cell repertoires in COVID-19. This CDR3 is built from 14 residues. Trimming shortened V by 1 base and J by 1 base, and 7 bases separated the two germline ends. The germline gives CDR1 LGHDT, CDR2 YNNKEL (reference sequence). Assay used: immunoSEQ multiplex PCR; TCRdb lists only in-frame clones, some missing. The sample records around 100,000 clones, about 80% being singletons. This clone came up once. The sample holds other DNA sequences that translate to the same CDR3. The chain is built from TRBV3-1 (or the pseudogene TRBV3-2) and TRBJ1-1; D is perhaps TRBD1 (5 bases). Source material: peripheral blood. The TCR comes from a man in his 70s with active or convalescent COVID-19. In nucleotides, the CDR3 is TGTGCCAGCAGCCAAGGGGGGGGGAACACTGAAGCTTTCTTT. Translated, it gives CASSQGGGNTEAFF.